One sample yielded the 15 T cell receptor beta chains listed below, sequenced in a study of blood T cell repertoires in COVID-19. The method was immunoSEQ multiplex PCR; TCRdb's version includes in-frame clones alone and lacks a portion of them. The table shows about 380,000 clones, with 90% occurring only once. Sequenced: peripheral blood. These receptors came from a young man with active or convalescent COVID-19.

The chain is built from TRBV29-1 and TRBJ1-4; D call uncertain. The germline V gene has CDR1 SQVTM and CDR2 ANQGSEA. The V end was cut by 3 bases, the J end by 0 bases, with 5 bases between. This CDR3 spans 13 amino acids. This CDR3 is CSVEESTNEKLFF. CDR3 DNA: TGCAGCGTTGAGGAGTCAACTAATGAAAAACTGTTTTTT.

In its sample, this clone was seen once. V usage is TRBV5-1 and J usage is TRBJ1-4; 7 bases are a match to TRBD1. The germline V gene has CDR1 SGHRS and CDR2 YFSETQ. Trimming took 4 bases from V and 4 from J; bases not matched to a gene: 4. There are 14 residues in the CDR3. In nucleotides, the CDR3 is TGCGCCAGCAGCGTGGGACAGAATAATGAAAAACTGTTTTTT. This codes for CASSVGQNNEKLFF.

The chain has TRBV5-1 and TRBJ2-1; TRBD1 matches 9 bases. The CDR3 consists of 16 residues. V shed 0 bases, J shed 9 bases, and the junction held 10 bases outside the gene matches. The germline V gene has CDR1 SGHRS and CDR2 YFSETQ. The CDR3 is CASSLGPGQGSIEQFF. DNA of the CDR3: TGCGCCAGCAGCTTGGGCCCGGGACAGGGTTCGATTGAGCAGTTCTTC.

The chain is built from TRBV5-1 and TRBJ2-1; D call uncertain. Trimming removed 4 bases at V and 5 bases at J, with 4 bases between. The CDR3 contains 11 residues. Germline-derived CDR1 and CDR2 are SGHRS and YFSETQ. DNA for the CDR3: TGCGCCAGCAGCCGAGACAATGAGCAGTTCTTC. It codes for CASSRDNEQFF.

The chain joins TRBV28 to TRBJ1-6, with 7 nucleotides matching TRBD1. After removal of 6 bases from V and 7 bases from J, the junction contained 6 bases not matched to a gene. Germline V lookup: CDR1 MDHEN, CDR2 SYDVKM. The CDR3 is 14 residues long. The CDR3 here is CASRPGDRNSPLHF. As DNA, the CDR3 is TGTGCCAGCAGACCTGGGGACAGAAATTCACCCCTCCACTTT.

CDR3 DNA: TGTGCCACCAGCAGAACCCCCACAGGTGGCTACGAGCAGTACTTC. It translates to CATSRTPTGGYEQYF. The chain has TRBV15 and TRBJ2-7; maybe TRBD1 (5 bases). The CDR3 contains 15 residues. V lost 2 bases and J lost 3, with 14 bases in between. In germline, CDR1 is LNHNV, CDR2 YYDKDF (reference sequence).

This chain connects TRBV6-2 or TRBV6-3 to TRBJ1-5; D ambiguous. The CDR3 totals 16 residues. Germline lookup yields CDR1 MNHEY and CDR2 SVGEGT. V was cut by 6 bases and J by 7 bases, with 22 bases left in between. The chain's CDR3 is CASSFDTRIRNQPQHF. CDR3 nucleotides: TGTGCCAGCAGCTTTGACACCCGGATTCGTAACCAGCCCCAGCATTTT.

The chain has TRBV4-2 and TRBJ2-1, with a possible D match to TRBD1 (5 bases). Germline CDR1 is LGHNA and CDR2 is YNFKEQ. The ends were cut back, 0 bases at V and 0 bases at J, with 18 bases in the middle. The CDR3 spans 19 residues. CDR3 sequence: CASSQDFDSVTFSYNEQFF. CDR3 in DNA: TGTGCCAGCAGCCAAGATTTCGACAGCGTTACCTTCTCCTACAATGAGCAGTTCTTC.

The chain couples TRBV9 to TRBJ1-4; D is perhaps TRBD1 (6 bases). Germline CDR1 and CDR2: SGDLS and YYNGEE. The CDR3 runs 19 residues. Trimming stripped 0 bases from V and 7 bases from J, with 25 bases between. The CDR3 loop reads CASSVGFERIGGFSEKLFF. The CDR3 DNA reads TGTGCCAGCAGCGTAGGTTTTGAACGCATTGGGGGCTTCAGTGAAAAACTGTTTTTT.

This chain links TRBV9 with TRBJ2-7; TRBD1 matches at 10 bases. CDR3 size: 15 residues. Per germline, CDR1 SGDLS and CDR2 YYNGEE. V was clipped by 4 bases and J by 5 bases; unmatched bases: 9. CDR3: CASSPQGDRGNEQYF. CDR3 nucleotides: TGTGCCAGCAGCCCCCAAGGGGACAGGGGAAACGAGCAGTACTTC.

The chain uses TRBV18 and TRBJ2-7, with D possibly matching TRBD1 (6 bases). The germline V and J ends were trimmed by 1 base and 5 bases, with 24 bases remaining between them. The germline V gene encodes CDR1 KGHSH and CDR2 LQKENI. The CDR3 is 18 amino acids. The CDR3 is CASSPLSIGGSGFHEQYF. Here the CDR3 DNA reads TGTGCCAGCTCACCACTCTCGATTGGGGGCTCGGGGTTCCACGAGCAGTACTTC. The full variable domain, completed using reference TRBV18 and TRBJ2-7, is NAGVMQNPRHLVRRRGQEARLRCSPMKGHSHVYWYRQLPEEGLKFMVYLQKENIIDESGMPKERFSAEFPKEGPSILRIQQVVRGDSAAYFCASSPLSIGGSGFHEQYFGPGTRLTVT.

The J gene is TRBJ1-4, the V gene TRBV6-2 or TRBV6-3; D is uncertain. Deletions cut 2 bases from V and 6 bases from J, with 4 bases between. The CDR3 covers 12 residues. CDR1 is MNHEY and CDR2 is SVGEGT in the germline V gene. The CDR3 is CASSYRDEKLFF. The CDR3 nucleotides read TGTGCCAGCAGTTACCGGGATGAAAAACTGTTTTTT.

In this sample, this clone turned up a few times. The chain carries TRBV28 and TRBJ1-2, with 8 bases aligning to TRBD1. V shed 7 bases and J 4 bases; nucleotides not matched to a gene: 5. The CDR3 covers 13 residues. From germline, CDR1 is MDHEN and CDR2 SYDVKM. The chain's CDR3 is CASKDRGPYGYTF. As DNA, the CDR3 is TGTGCCAGCAAAGACAGGGGTCCCTATGGCTACACCTTC.

The gene calls are TRBV7-9 and TRBJ2-7, with D hard to call. The V gene lost 2 bases and the J gene lost 5 bases, with 13 bases spanning the gap. CDR1 SEHNR and CDR2 FQNEAQ come from the germline V gene (reference sequence). The CDR3 spans 14 residues. The CDR3 DNA follows: TGTGCCAGCAGCTTATCTGCGTTTCTCAACGAGCAGTACTTC. This encodes CASSLSAFLNEQYF.

This sequence joins TRBV19 and TRBJ1-5, with D perhaps TRBD1 (5 bases). The CDR3 sequence is 14 residues long. CDR1 LNHDA and CDR2 SQIVND come from the germline V gene (reference sequence). V was pared by 3 bases and J by 4 bases, with 10 bases between. The DNA of the CDR3 is TGTGCCAGTAGTATTGGGGCGGGGAATCAGCCCCAGCATTTT. Translating gives CASSIGAGNQPQHF.